This T cell receptor (beta chain) was found in a study of T cells in Graves' hyperthyroidism and ophthalmopathy. This clonotype was detected ten times or more. Its cognate antigen is unknown. Trimming left V 0 bases short and J 3 bases short, with 6 bases between. This CDR3 has 15 amino acids. The germline V gene encodes CDR1 LGHNA and CDR2 YNFKEQ. Overall study findings and caveats: Most clonotypes that expanded in the thyroid above 0.001 also showed up in blood.

Amplified TCR beta CDR3 regions came from RNA transcripts. The HTBI primer set served for first-round RT-PCR of the TCR CDR3. TCRdb re-derived calls from the multiplex PCR reads in MiXCR, one entry per CDR3 protein. The sample lists around 540,000 distinct CDR3 sequences; around 42% were seen once. Researchers defined stable Graves' hyperthyroidism as no ophthalmopathy progression within 18 months. Hyperthyroidism had been newly diagnosed in patients aged 18 to 65, and its duration was under 2 months. The sequence derives from a woman aged 18 to 35 with Graves' hyperthyroidism. This chain joins TRBV4-2 and TRBJ1-6; D remains unclear. The sequencing input was peripheral blood or thyroid tissue (not recorded which). This chain's CDR3 is CASSQEPRYNSPLHF. The CDR3 DNA is TGTGCCAGCAGCCAAGAGCCGCGCTATAATTCACCCCTCCACTTT.